The 29 T cell receptor beta chains below were found in one sample sequenced in a study of monozygotic twins with inflammatory bowel disease (dated by TCRdb to the late 2010s). Receptors were amplified or captured by 5' RACE. This sample was sequenced with an Illumina HiSeq 2500. Following TCRdb reprocessing, every CDR3 protein sequence forms one entry, and DNA is not provided. The sample's clone listing holds approximately 300,000 distinct CDR3 sequences. Less than 6.5% of the sample goes to the ten largest clones. Material for sequencing was blood. All receptors derive from a human donor with ulcerative colitis or Crohn's disease, or a healthy co-twin of an affected twin (not recorded which).

The chain has TRBV25-1 and TRBJ1-1. The CDR3 runs to 14 residues. Germline V gives CDR1 MGHDK, CDR2 SYGVNS. CDR3 region: CASSEYSMNTEAFF.

This sequence joins TRBV6-5 and TRBJ1-6; TCRdb names TRBD1, which stays unverified in the absence of DNA. Germline CDR1 reads MNHEY; CDR2 reads SVGAGI. CDR3 length: 12 residues. The CDR3 sequence: CASSFTGGPLHF.

The chain has TRBV5-1 and TRBJ2-5; checking the TCRdb D call of TRBD2 is not possible without DNA. The CDR3 length is 15 residues. Germline V lookup: CDR1 SGHRS, CDR2 YFSETQ. The CDR3 here is CASSFLAAPGETQYF.

The chain joins TRBV5-1 to TRBJ2-7; the TCRdb call, TRBD1, lacks DNA for checking. Looked up from germline, CDR1 is SGHRS and CDR2 is YFSETQ. This CDR3 is 15 amino acids long. Here the CDR3 reads CASSGRDSDAYEQYF.

The V gene is TRBV6-2 or TRBV6-3, the J gene TRBJ1-1; TCRdb names TRBD1, which stays unverified in the absence of DNA. Per the germline V gene, CDR1 is MNHEY and CDR2 is SVGEGT. The CDR3 length is 18 residues. CDR3 in amino acids: CASSYSVQGAWLVTEAFF.

The chain employs TRBV5-1 and TRBJ1-1. This CDR3 is 14 amino acids long. CDR1 and CDR2 (germline): SGHRS, YFSETQ. CDR3 in amino acids: CASSLDSLNTEAFF.

This sequence joins TRBV12-3 or TRBV12-4 and TRBJ1-2. The CDR3 covers 13 residues. This chain's CDR3 is CASSLELDHGYTF.

This rearrangement joins TRBV28 to TRBJ2-3; TCRdb selects TRBD1, and the lack of DNA leaves this call unchecked. This CDR3 contains 16 residues. CDR1 and CDR2 (germline): MDHEN, SYDVKM. The CDR3 spells CASSLRRRASTDTQYF.

This rearrangement joins TRBV28 to TRBJ1-5. Germline loops: CDR1 MDHEN, CDR2 SYDVKM. CDR3 length: 13 residues. This CDR3 is CASSLAGSWPQHF.

The chain employs TRBV10-3 and TRBJ1-1. CDR1 is ENHRY, CDR2 SYGVKD, per germline. The CDR3 is 12 amino acids. The CDR3 spells CATSTMNTEAFF.

The J gene is TRBJ1-3, the V gene TRBV5-1; TCRdb names TRBD1, which stays unverified in the absence of DNA. CDR1 and CDR2 from the germline V gene are SGHRS and YFSETQ. The CDR3 has 16 residues. The CDR3 reads CASSLGGGRAGNTIYF.

This chain connects TRBV4-2 to TRBJ2-3; absent DNA, TCRdb's TRBD1 call cannot be checked. The germline CDR1 and CDR2 sequences are LGHNA and YNFKEQ. This CDR3 is built from 14 residues. This CDR3 is CASSQGTTRNTQYF.

The rearrangement joins TRBV4-1 to TRBJ1-1. Germline values: CDR1 MGHRA, CDR2 YSYEKL. This CDR3 comprises 15 residues. CDR3 sequence: CASSHLDAGGPEAFF.

The chain uses TRBV20-1 and TRBJ1-5; with no DNA, the TCRdb D assignment of TRBD1 cannot be verified. This CDR3 is 16 amino acids long. Germline loops: CDR1 DFQATT, CDR2 SNEGSKA (reference sequence). CDR3 sequence reads: CSARNQGLGRNQPQHF.

V and J are TRBV14 and TRBJ2-4. CDR1 is SGHDN, CDR2 FVKESK, per germline. The CDR3 is 15 residues long. This CDR3 is CASSHGSKAKNIQYF.

The chain has TRBV2 and TRBJ2-7; the TRBD1 assignment by TCRdb is unverifiable without DNA. Germline loops: CDR1 SNHLY, CDR2 FYNNEI. CDR3 size: 13 residues. The CDR3 protein is CASSFGAKYEQYF.

The rearrangement joins TRBV19 to TRBJ1-1; lacking DNA, the TRBD1 call made by TCRdb goes unchecked. Germline V lookup: CDR1 LNHDA, CDR2 SQIVND (reference sequence). This CDR3 contains 13 residues. CDR3 residues: CASSIGEGVRAFF.

V is TRBV19 and J is TRBJ2-2; TCRdb indicates TRBD1, and absent DNA this call remains unverified. CDR1 and CDR2 from the germline V gene are LNHDA and SQIVND (reference sequence). CDR3 length: 13 residues. The CDR3 is CASKTDNTGELFF.

The rearrangement joins TRBV5-1 to TRBJ2-7; TCRdb's D gene call, TRBD1, goes unchecked for lack of DNA. The CDR3 consists of 15 residues. The V gene's germline CDR1 is SGHRS and CDR2 YFSETQ. The CDR3 spells CASSLGSQNPYEQYF.

The J gene is TRBJ2-1, the V gene TRBV28; there is no DNA to check the TCRdb D call of TRBD1. Germline assignment: CDR1 MDHEN and CDR2 SYDVKM. The CDR3 has 14 residues. CDR3 region: CASSTPGTDNEQFF.

CDR3 region: CATSSPPAGTGSNSPLHF. The genes are TRBV15 and TRBJ1-6; as DNA is missing, the TRBD1 call by TCRdb cannot be tested. Germline V gene sequence: CDR1 LNHNV, CDR2 YYDKDF (reference sequence). This CDR3 has 18 amino acids.

This rearrangement joins TRBV10-3 to TRBJ2-2. Germline CDR1 and CDR2: ENHRY and SYGVKD. This CDR3 region has 14 residues. CDR3 loop: CAIRQTFFGGELFF.

The genes are TRBV10-3 and TRBJ2-3; as DNA is missing, the TRBD1 call by TCRdb cannot be tested. The CDR3 runs 16 residues. CDR1 and CDR2 from the germline V gene are ENHRY and SYGVKD. The CDR3 here is CAISEYRGYGADTQYF.

The chain joins TRBV6-2 or TRBV6-3 to TRBJ1-5; the TCRdb D gene call, TRBD1, has no DNA to confirm it. Germline V CDR1 and CDR2: MNHEY, SVGEGT. The CDR3 is 17 residues long. CDR3 protein: CASSRTGTVYSNQPQHF.

The rearrangement uses TRBV12-3 or TRBV12-4 and TRBJ2-3. The CDR3 is 14 amino acids. The CDR3 spells CASSIDLSTDTQYF.

The V and J genes are TRBV6-5 and TRBJ1-5. The CDR3 loop spans 15 amino acids. Germline V gene data show CDR1 as MNHEY and CDR2 as SVGAGI. The CDR3 is CASSYRTVSNQPQHF.

The CDR3 is CASSHGAGELFF. The V call is TRBV14, the J call TRBJ2-2. This CDR3 contains 12 residues. From germline, CDR1 is SGHDN and CDR2 FVKESK.

The chain recombines TRBV20-1 with TRBJ2-7; TCRdb's D call of TRBD2 is untestable without DNA. The CDR3 has 16 residues. Germline values: CDR1 DFQATT, CDR2 SNEGSKA (reference sequence). CDR3 loop: CSARKGLNWESYEQYF.

This chain links TRBV24-1 with TRBJ2-1; TCRdb names TRBD2, which stays unverified in the absence of DNA. Germline-derived CDR1 and CDR2 are KGHDR and SFDVKD. The CDR3 runs to 18 residues. The CDR3 loop reads CALTSGLAGVKRYNEQFF.